The 19 T cell receptor beta chains presented below share a single source sample, sequenced in a study of T cell changes during pregnancy in multiple sclerosis. TCRdb's copy holds only in-frame clones and misses some; the assay was immunoSEQ multiplex PCR. The sample carries 45,000 to 60,000 clones, roughly 93% recorded once. Here the sequenced sample was peripheral blood, taken in the second trimester of pregnancy. The receptors originated from a female donor with multiple sclerosis, enrolled in a pregnancy study.

The chain couples TRBV7-9 to TRBJ2-5; 15 positions agree with TRBD2. The CDR3 is 16 amino acids. Per germline, CDR1 SEHNR and CDR2 FQNEAQ (reference sequence). The trim removed 5 bases at V and 5 bases at J, leaving 6 bases unmatched. CDR3 sequence (DNA): TGTGCCAGCAGCAAGGGACTAGCGGGAGGTTATGAGACCCAGTACTTC. Amino acid sequence: CASSKGLAGGYETQYF.

The gene calls are TRBV4-2 and TRBJ2-5; D possibly corresponds to TRBD2 (6 bases). Germline values: CDR1 LGHNA, CDR2 YNFKEQ. V was clipped by 0 bases and J by 1 base, with 12 bases between them. This CDR3 has 16 amino acids. DNA for the CDR3: TGTGCCAGCAGCCAAGATCGGGGTAGCGGCCAAGAGACCCAGTACTTC. It specifies CASSQDRGSGQETQYF.

The V and J genes are TRBV28 and TRBJ2-3; 7 bases fit TRBD1. V shed 6 bases and J 3 bases; nucleotides not matched to a gene: 15. Per germline, CDR1 MDHEN and CDR2 SYDVKM. The CDR3 sequence is 17 residues long. The CDR3 is CASSQPTGKFQTDTQYF. The CDR3 DNA reads as TGTGCCAGCAGCCAGCCGACAGGGAAATTTCAGACAGATACGCAGTATTTT. Together with reference TRBV28 and TRBJ2-3, the CDR3 gives the full variable domain: DVKVTQSSRYLVKRTGEKVFLECVQDMDHENMFWYRQDPGLGLRLIYFSYDVKMKEKGDIPEGYSVSREKKERFSLILESASTNQTSMYLCASSQPTGKFQTDTQYFGPGTRLTVL.

The V gene is TRBV5-1, the J gene TRBJ1-1; TRBD1 matches at 8 bases. There are 15 residues in the CDR3. The V and J ends lost 4 bases and 5 bases, in that order; junction bases with no gene match: 10. Germline V gene sequence: CDR1 SGHRS, CDR2 YFSETQ. The CDR3 spells CASSALQGGRTEAFF. CDR3 DNA: TGCGCCAGCAGCGCCCTACAGGGGGGCAGGACTGAAGCTTTCTTT.

The chain is built from TRBV5-4 and TRBJ2-3, with 14 bases fitting TRBD2. V was pared by 4 bases and J by 4 bases, with 8 bases of the junction left unmatched. The germline gives CDR1 SGHNT, CDR2 YYREEE (reference sequence). The CDR3 has 17 amino acids. The CDR3 here is CASSPGTSGSVADTQYF. CDR3 coding DNA: TGTGCCAGCAGCCCGGGGACTAGCGGGAGTGTAGCAGATACGCAGTATTTT.

This clone appeared once. This chain connects TRBV5-1 to TRBJ1-1, with D unresolved. The CDR3 extends over 13 amino acids. Trimming took 0 bases from V and 11 from J, leaving 14 bases between them. Germline lookup yields CDR1 SGHRS and CDR2 YFSETQ. In DNA, the CDR3 is TGCGCCAGCAGCTTGGCCACGGAGGGATGGGCTTTCTTT. Amino acid sequence: CASSLATEGWAFF.

The V and J genes are TRBV4-3 and TRBJ1-1; D is uncertain. The germline V gene has CDR1 LGHNA and CDR2 YSLEER. The CDR3 length is 13 residues. The V end was cut by 1 base, the J end by 11 bases, with 14 bases between. CDR3 protein: CASSQAYRQRAFF. The CDR3 coding sequence is TGCGCCAGCAGCCAAGCGTATCGTCAGCGCGCTTTCTTT.

This clone showed up just once. The rearrangement uses TRBV4-3 and TRBJ2-1, with TRBD2 as a possible D gene (5 bases). The length of the CDR3 is 15 residues. Trimming took 2 bases from V and 1 from J, leaving 9 bases between them. In germline, CDR1 is LGHNA, CDR2 YSLEER. CDR3 nucleotides: TGCGCCAGCAGCCAAACTAGGGAATCCTACAATGAGCAGTTCTTC. Amino acid sequence: CASSQTRESYNEQFF.

This chain joins TRBV5-6 and TRBJ1-3, with D unclear. The V and J ends lost 4 bases and 4 bases respectively, with 12 bases between them. This CDR3 is built from 14 residues. Germline V gives CDR1 SGHDT, CDR2 YYEEEE. Written as DNA, the CDR3 is TGTGCCAGCAGCCGGGAGGAGGCCGGAAACACCATATATTTT. Amino acid sequence: CASSREEAGNTIYF.

V usage is TRBV5-4 and J usage is TRBJ1-2; 8 bases map to TRBD1. Looked up from germline, CDR1 is SGHNT and CDR2 is YYREEE (reference sequence). V lost 4 bases to trimming and J lost 5 bases; unmatched junction nucleotides: 16. This CDR3 is 17 amino acids long. The CDR3 region has the DNA TGTGCCAGCAGCGTCGGACAGGGAGGGGAAAGAGCGTATGGCTACACCTTC. It is translated as CASSVGQGGERAYGYTF.

The V and J genes are TRBV7-6 and TRBJ2-3; D possibly corresponds to TRBD2 (6 bases). Germline loops: CDR1 SGHVS, CDR2 FNYEAQ. V lost 0 bases to trimming and J lost 5 bases, with 9 bases between them. The CDR3 is made up of 14 amino acids. The CDR3 sequence is CASSLAGGRDTQYF. CDR3 DNA sequence: TGTGCCAGCAGCTTAGCGGGAGGAAGAGATACGCAGTATTTT.

This chain links TRBV7-9 with TRBJ1-5, with unresolved D. The ends were cut back, 4 bases at V and 4 bases at J, with 17 bases in the middle. The CDR3 contains 16 residues. Germline assignment: CDR1 SEHNR and CDR2 FQNEAQ (reference sequence). CDR3 DNA: TGTGCCAGCAGCTATACAAGAGGGCCGGGGAATCAGCCCCAGCATTTT. As protein: CASSYTRGPGNQPQHF. The full variable domain, rest sourced from reference TRBV7-9 and TRBJ1-5, is DTGVSQNPRHKITKRGQNVTFRCDPISEHNRLYWYRQTLGQGPEFLTYFQNEAQLEKSRLLSDRFSAERPKGSFSTLEIQRTEQGDSAMYLCASSYTRGPGNQPQHFGDGTRLSIL.

The J gene is TRBJ1-1, the V gene TRBV5-8; no reliable D call. V lost 4 bases, J lost 2 bases, and 9 bases lay in between. Germline loops: CDR1 SGHTS, CDR2 YDEGEE. The CDR3 covers 13 residues. The CDR3 protein is CASSLTANTEAFF. CDR3 DNA sequence: TGTGCCAGCAGCCTAACAGCTAACACTGAAGCTTTCTTT.

In this sample, this clone turned up once. This chain connects TRBV5-4 to TRBJ1-6; unclear D gene. V was shortened by 4 bases and J by 8 bases, with 16 bases between the two germline ends. The CDR3 has 15 amino acids. CDR1 and CDR2 from the germline V gene are SGHNT and YYREEE (reference sequence). This CDR3 is CASSRFLGRDSPLHF. The DNA for the CDR3 is TGTGCCAGCAGCCGTTTTCTCGGGCGGGATTCACCCCTCCACTTT.

This chain uses TRBV7-2 with TRBJ2-5; D not certain. Germline V gene data show CDR1 as SGHTA and CDR2 as FQGNSA. Trimming stripped 7 bases from V and 5 bases from J, with 20 bases between. There are 15 residues in the CDR3. The CDR3 sequence: CASKRGSDLGETQYF. In DNA, the CDR3 is TGTGCCAGCAAGCGAGGAAGCGACCTGGGTGAGACCCAGTACTTC.

The chain's CDR3 is CASSLTTEQYF. The CDR3, as DNA: TGTGCCAGCAGCCTAACTACCGAGCAGTACTTC. The chain carries TRBV11-1 and TRBJ2-7; D is undetermined. With 5 bases removed from V and 6 bases from J, the gap between germline ends came to 8 bases. The CDR3 runs to 11 residues. Germline loops: CDR1 SGHAT, CDR2 FQDESV (reference sequence). Full variable domain (remainder filled in from reference TRBV11-1 and TRBJ2-7): EAEVAQSPRYKITEKSQAVAFWCDPISGHATLYWYRQILGQGPELLVQFQDESVVDDSQLPKDRFSAERLKGVDSTLKIQPAELGDSAMYLCASSLTTEQYFGPGTRLTVT.

The chain joins TRBV6-1 to TRBJ2-5; a weak D match, TRBD1 (5 bases). V gave up 7 bases and J gave up 0 bases, with 12 bases separating them. CDR1 and CDR2 from the germline V gene are MNHNS and SASEGT. This CDR3 contains 14 residues. DNA of the CDR3: TGTGCCAGCATAAGGGGATCGAACCAAGAGACCCAGTACTTC. Translating gives CASIRGSNQETQYF.

The chain has TRBV4-3 and TRBJ2-7, with a tentative D call TRBD2 (5 bases). V was clipped by 7 bases and J by 3 bases, with 16 bases between them. The CDR3 covers 14 residues. From germline, CDR1 is LGHNA and CDR2 YSLEER. The CDR3 DNA reads TGCGCCAGCATAATAGCGAGAAAATACTACGAGCAGTACTTC. This sequence encodes CASIIARKYYEQYF.

The gene calls are TRBV6-5 and TRBJ2-2; tentative D call: TRBD1 (5 bases). The CDR3 loop spans 14 amino acids. Germline CDR1 reads MNHEY; CDR2 reads SVGAGI. Between the trimmed V and J ends, which lost 2 bases and 4 bases, there was a span of 8 bases. CDR3 residues: CASSYETVTGELFF. The CDR3, as DNA: TGTGCCAGCAGTTACGAGACAGTCACCGGGGAGCTGTTTTTT.